The TCR beta chain under discussion was sequenced for a study of T cells after posttransplantation cyclophosphamide. Broader study findings: Skin or GI-infiltrating T cells shared few TRB sequences with blood. Later post-transplant blood repertoires were often dominated by donor CD8+ memory clones. After PTCy, TRB diversity resembled that of CNI/methotrexate controls.

V lost 1 base, J lost 5 bases, and 13 bases stayed unmatched. The CDR3 has 18 residues. Per the germline V gene, CDR1 is SGHNT and CDR2 is YENEEA. Assay used: immunoSEQ multiplex PCR; TCRdb lists only in-frame clones, some missing. This repertoire shows more than 20,000 clones, around 89% found once; its top ten account for under 2%. Controls had myeloablative marrow grafts with methotrexate and calcineurin inhibitor, sampled at 1 year. For this clone: The antigen is undetermined.

Material: PBMCs, obtained around 390 days after allogeneic stem cell transplant with calcineurin inhibitor and methotrexate. This sequence originates from a female patient in her 30s who received an allogeneic stem cell transplant from an unrelated donor, was CMV-positive, and had acute and chronic GVHD. Some of the T cells might come from the graft donor. V gene TRBV11-3 combines with J gene TRBJ2-5, with TRBD2 matching over 10 bases. This chain's CDR3 is CASSLVVGLAGVGETQYF. In DNA, the CDR3 is TGTGCCAGCAGCTTAGTGGTCGGGCTAGCGGGAGTTGGTGAGACCCAGTACTTC. The entire variable domain, with the rest obtained from reference TRBV11-3 and TRBJ2-5, is as follows: EAGVVQSPRYKIIEKKQPVAFWCNPISGHNTLYWYLQNLGQGPELLIRYENEEAVDDSQLPKDRFSAERLKGVDSTLKIQPAELGDSAVYLCASSLVVGLAGVGETQYFGPGTRLLVL.